This T cell receptor (beta chain) was documented in a study of blood T cells in healthy people across ages. Healthy Caucasian individuals from Russia aged about 6 to 90 were enrolled as donors. The use of a sample-barcoded 5' primer and a J-beta primer mix characterized a second PCR of roughly 6 to 11 cycles. With 12 random nucleotides, a template-switch adaptor tagged each individual cDNA molecule. MiXCR, applied by TCRdb to the 5' RACE reads, yields one record per CDR3 protein. The sample yields about 1 million distinct CDR3 sequences, more than 40% seen once. Study conclusions and caveats: When set beside aged donors, long-lived donors presented more naive CD4+ cells and higher diversity.

As to this clonotype: The antigen remains unidentified.

Germline V CDR1 and CDR2: SEHNR, FQNEAQ (reference sequence). The CDR3 extends over 15 amino acids. V was cut by 2 bases and J by 11 bases, with 21 bases left in between. The sequencing sample was made of blood. The J gene is TRBJ2-5, the V gene TRBV7-9, with a possible D match to TRBD1 (6 bases). The source of this sequence is a woman in her sixties or seventies in good health. This CDR3 is CASSLIDRSYNEQYF. CDR3 nucleotide sequence: TGTGCCAGCAGCTTAATTGACAGGTCCTACAATGAGCAGTACTTC.